Listed below are T cell receptor beta chains from one sample, sequenced in a study of untreated major depressive disorder. Produced via immunoSEQ multiplex PCR; TCRdb's table is partial and in-frame only. The sample lists 20,000 or so clones; about 84% were seen once. Sequencing was performed on CD4+ T cells from PBMCs. These receptors were taken from a woman aged 25 to 45 in good health. Both conserved end residues are part of each CDR3. Fields, in order: D gene, CDR3 length, clone size, J gene, V gene, CDR3 protein, CDR3 DNA. The D gene is left open where the match is weak. Rows may omit the clone size; those that give it use once, few, many or a size class.

d_gene: TRBD2; len: 16; abundance: NA; j_gene: TRBJ2-1; v_gene: TRBV5-1; CDR3aa: CASSRPGLAMEGEQFF; CDR3nt: TGCGCCAGCAGCAGACCGGGACTAGCAATGGAGGGTGAGCAGTTCTTC
d_gene: NA; len: 16; abundance: NA; j_gene: TRBJ1-2; v_gene: TRBV4-1; CDR3aa: CASSQRAGGINYGYTF; CDR3nt: TGCGCCAGCAGCCAAAGAGCGGGGGGGATTAACTATGGCTACACCTTC
d_gene: TRBD2; len: 15; abundance: NA; j_gene: TRBJ2-3; v_gene: TRBV7-9; CDR3aa: CASSRTSGTTDTQYF; CDR3nt: TGTGCCAGCAGCCGGACTAGCGGGACTACAGATACGCAGTATTTT
d_gene: TRBD1; len: 15; abundance: NA; j_gene: TRBJ1-5; v_gene: TRBV19; CDR3aa: CASSTGTGFLQPQHF; CDR3nt: TGTGCCAGTAGTACCGGGACAGGGTTCTTACAGCCCCAGCATTTT
d_gene: NA; len: 10; abundance: few; j_gene: TRBJ1-4; v_gene: TRBV30; CDR3aa: CASGREKLFF; CDR3nt: TGTGCCTCCGGGAGAGAAAAACTGTTTTTT
d_gene: TRBD2; len: 14; abundance: NA; j_gene: TRBJ2-3; v_gene: TRBV6-4; CDR3aa: CASSVSGRRDTQYF; CDR3nt: TGTGCCAGCAGTGTGAGCGGGAGGAGGGATACGCAGTATTTT
d_gene: TRBD1; len: 15; abundance: once; j_gene: TRBJ1-4; v_gene: TRBV27; CDR3aa: CASSSTGGPNEKLFF; CDR3nt: TGTGCCAGCAGTTCCACAGGGGGGCCTAATGAAAAACTGTTTTTT
d_gene: TRBD1; len: 15; abundance: NA; j_gene: TRBJ2-2; v_gene: TRBV4-1; CDR3aa: CASSQGTALAGELFF; CDR3nt: TGCGCCAGCAGCCAGGGGACAGCACTTGCGGGGGAGCTGTTTTTT
d_gene: TRBD1; len: 14; abundance: few; j_gene: TRBJ2-7; v_gene: TRBV5-1; CDR3aa: CASSLLRGPYEQYF; CDR3nt: TGCGCCAGCAGCTTGTTGAGGGGGCCCTACGAGCAGTACTTC
d_gene: TRBD2; len: 15; abundance: NA; j_gene: TRBJ2-7; v_gene: TRBV10-3; CDR3aa: CATGTSGSLSYEQYF; CDR3nt: TGTGCCACGGGGACTAGCGGGAGTTTAAGCTACGAGCAGTACTTC
d_gene: NA; len: 15; abundance: once; j_gene: TRBJ1-5; v_gene: TRBV5-6; CDR3aa: CASSLGGLSNQPQHF; CDR3nt: TGTGCCAGCAGCTTGGGGGGGCTAAGCAATCAGCCCCAGCATTTT
d_gene: TRBD2; len: 19; abundance: NA; j_gene: TRBJ2-5; v_gene: TRBV4-1; CDR3aa: CASSHPGLAGGPGRETQYF; CDR3nt: TGCGCCAGCAGCCACCCAGGACTAGCGGGAGGGCCGGGACGAGAGACCCAGTACTTC
d_gene: NA; len: 15; abundance: NA; j_gene: TRBJ2-3; v_gene: TRBV27; CDR3aa: CASSFHWPSTDTQYF; CDR3nt: TGTGCCAGCAGTTTCCATTGGCCCTCCACAGATACGCAGTATTTT
d_gene: TRBD2; len: 14; abundance: NA; j_gene: TRBJ2-1; v_gene: TRBV4-2; CDR3aa: CASKDGRGDNEQFF; CDR3nt: TGTGCCAGCAAGGACGGGCGGGGGGACAATGAGCAGTTCTTC
d_gene: NA; len: 15; abundance: NA; j_gene: TRBJ1-1; v_gene: TRBV28; CDR3aa: CASSSKTYAIAEAFF; CDR3nt: TGTGCCAGCAGTTCAAAAACATACGCGATCGCTGAAGCTTTCTTT
d_gene: TRBD1; len: 14; abundance: NA; j_gene: TRBJ1-2; v_gene: TRBV9; CDR3aa: CASSSRDRASGYTF; CDR3nt: TGTGCCAGCAGCTCCCGGGACAGGGCATCTGGCTACACCTTC
d_gene: TRBD2; len: 15; abundance: NA; j_gene: TRBJ2-7; v_gene: TRBV7-2; CDR3aa: CASSFSGRATYEQYF; CDR3nt: TGTGCCAGCAGCTTTAGCGGGAGGGCCACCTACGAGCAGTACTTC
d_gene: NA; len: 15; abundance: NA; j_gene: TRBJ2-3; v_gene: TRBV30; CDR3aa: CAWSVLASMADTQYF; CDR3nt: TGTGCCTGGAGTGTCCTGGCTAGCATGGCAGATACGCAGTATTTT
d_gene: NA; len: 12; abundance: once; j_gene: TRBJ2-3; v_gene: TRBV5-6; CDR3aa: CASSLSGYTQYF; CDR3nt: TGTGCCAGCAGCTTGTCGGGTTATACGCAGTATTTT
d_gene: NA; len: 12; abundance: few; j_gene: TRBJ2-5; v_gene: TRBV5-6; CDR3aa: CASGIGVETQYF; CDR3nt: TGTGCCAGCGGCATAGGGGTGGAGACCCAGTACTTC
d_gene: NA; len: 15; abundance: NA; j_gene: TRBJ2-7; v_gene: TRBV7-9; CDR3aa: CASSLATGFTYEQYF; CDR3nt: TGTGCCAGCAGCTTAGCGACCGGATTCACCTACGAGCAGTACTTC
d_gene: NA; len: 15; abundance: NA; j_gene: TRBJ1-1; v_gene: TRBV15; CDR3aa: CATSRDTRDGTEAFF; CDR3nt: TGTGCCACCAGCAGAGATACCAGGGACGGCACTGAAGCTTTCTTT
d_gene: TRBD2; len: 20; abundance: NA; j_gene: TRBJ2-1; v_gene: TRBV4-2; CDR3aa: CASSQVRTTSGRAGYNEQFF; CDR3nt: TGTGCCAGCAGCCAAGTGCGGACTACTAGCGGGAGGGCCGGGTACAATGAGCAGTTCTTC
d_gene: NA; len: 13; abundance: NA; j_gene: TRBJ1-3; v_gene: TRBV4-1; CDR3aa: CASSPEIGNTIYF; CDR3nt: TGCGCCAGCAGCCCTGAGATTGGAAACACCATATATTTT
d_gene: NA; len: 14; abundance: once; j_gene: TRBJ1-2; v_gene: TRBV18; CDR3aa: CASSPQPGNYGYTF; CDR3nt: TGTGCCAGCTCACCACAACCGGGCAACTATGGCTACACCTTC
d_gene: TRBD2; len: 12; abundance: NA; j_gene: TRBJ2-7; v_gene: TRBV5-1; CDR3aa: CASSTDGGEQYF; CDR3nt: TGCGCCAGCAGCACCGACGGGGGGGAGCAGTACTTC
d_gene: NA; len: 15; abundance: NA; j_gene: TRBJ2-7; v_gene: TRBV4-1; CDR3aa: CASSQDGGHRNEQYF; CDR3nt: TGCGCCAGCAGCCAAGATGGTGGACACAGAAACGAGCAGTACTTC
d_gene: TRBD2; len: 15; abundance: once; j_gene: TRBJ2-3; v_gene: TRBV6-4; CDR3aa: CASSPSGRAADTQYF; CDR3nt: TGTGCCAGCAGCCCTAGCGGGAGGGCAGCAGATACGCAGTATTTT
d_gene: NA; len: 15; abundance: NA; j_gene: TRBJ2-2; v_gene: TRBV5-1; CDR3aa: CASSLGQTNTGELFF; CDR3nt: TGCGCCAGCAGCTTGGGACAGACAAACACCGGGGAGCTGTTTTTT
d_gene: NA; len: 11; abundance: NA; j_gene: TRBJ2-7; v_gene: TRBV6-1; CDR3aa: CAKNRWGEQYF; CDR3nt: TGTGCCAAAAACAGGTGGGGAGAGCAGTACTTC
d_gene: TRBD1; len: 13; abundance: NA; j_gene: TRBJ2-1; v_gene: TRBV29-1; CDR3aa: CSESGGRGNEQFF; CDR3nt: TGCAGCGAGTCAGGGGGCAGGGGCAATGAGCAGTTCTTC
d_gene: NA; len: 17; abundance: few; j_gene: TRBJ2-7; v_gene: TRBV28; CDR3aa: CASSLPGSWAYTYEQYF; CDR3nt: TGTGCCAGCAGTTTACCCGGTTCGTGGGCCTATACCTACGAGCAGTACTTC
d_gene: NA; len: 13; abundance: once; j_gene: TRBJ1-2; v_gene: TRBV9; CDR3aa: CASSVDSNYGYTF; CDR3nt: TGTGCCAGCAGCGTTGACAGTAACTATGGCTACACCTTC
d_gene: NA; len: 15; abundance: few; j_gene: TRBJ1-4; v_gene: TRBV5-1; CDR3aa: CASSLAGSTNEKLFF; CDR3nt: TGCGCCAGCAGCTTAGCGGGGTCTACTAATGAAAAACTGTTTTTT
d_gene: TRBD1; len: 16; abundance: once; j_gene: TRBJ1-1; v_gene: TRBV4-2; CDR3aa: CASSQGTGLTNTEAFF; CDR3nt: TGTGCCAGCAGCCAAGGGACAGGACTGACGAACACTGAAGCTTTCTTT
d_gene: NA; len: 13; abundance: NA; j_gene: TRBJ1-6; v_gene: TRBV6-1; CDR3aa: CASSEARDSPLHF; CDR3nt: TGTGCCAGCAGTGAAGCCAGGGATTCACCCCTCCACTTT
d_gene: NA; len: 15; abundance: few; j_gene: TRBJ1-1; v_gene: TRBV18; CDR3aa: CASSPPDGGVTEAFF; CDR3nt: TGTGCCAGCTCACCACCGGACGGGGGAGTCACTGAAGCTTTCTTT
d_gene: TRBD1; len: 15; abundance: NA; j_gene: TRBJ2-7; v_gene: TRBV13; CDR3aa: CASSWSRTGPYEQYF; CDR3nt: TGTGCCAGCAGCTGGAGCCGGACAGGTCCTTACGAGCAGTACTTC
d_gene: TRBD2; len: 14; abundance: NA; j_gene: TRBJ2-3; v_gene: TRBV30; CDR3aa: CAWLADRGGDTQYF; CDR3nt: TGTGCCTGGCTAGCGGATCGCGGAGGAGATACGCAGTATTTT
d_gene: NA; len: 15; abundance: NA; j_gene: TRBJ2-2; v_gene: TRBV14; CDR3aa: CASSFQIPALGELFF; CDR3nt: TGTGCCAGCAGCTTCCAAATACCGGCCCTCGGGGAGCTGTTTTTT
d_gene: NA; len: 13; abundance: NA; j_gene: TRBJ1-2; v_gene: TRBV30; CDR3aa: CAWSPEGIYGYTF; CDR3nt: TGTGCCTGGAGTCCCGAGGGTATCTATGGCTACACCTTC
d_gene: TRBD1; len: 14; abundance: NA; j_gene: TRBJ1-2; v_gene: TRBV5-4; CDR3aa: CASSSTGGADGYTF; CDR3nt: TGTGCCAGCAGCAGTACAGGGGGCGCAGATGGCTACACCTTC
d_gene: NA; len: 12; abundance: NA; j_gene: TRBJ2-7; v_gene: TRBV28; CDR3aa: CASSFGSYEQYF; CDR3nt: TGTGCCAGCAGTTTTGGATCCTACGAGCAGTACTTC
d_gene: NA; len: 16; abundance: NA; j_gene: TRBJ2-7; v_gene: TRBV21-1; CDR3aa: CASSNDNRWSSYEQYF; CDR3nt: TGTGCCAGCAGCAATGATAACAGGTGGAGCTCCTACGAGCAGTACTTC
d_gene: NA; len: 16; abundance: NA; j_gene: TRBJ2-2; v_gene: TRBV9; CDR3aa: CASSVVVNPNTGELFF; CDR3nt: TGTGCCAGCAGCGTAGTGGTAAATCCGAACACCGGGGAGCTGTTTTTT
d_gene: TRBD1; len: 17; abundance: NA; j_gene: TRBJ1-3; v_gene: TRBV2; CDR3aa: CASRDRALRWSGNTIYF; CDR3nt: TGTGCCAGCAGAGACAGGGCCCTAAGATGGTCTGGAAACACCATATATTTT
d_gene: TRBD2; len: 13; abundance: NA; j_gene: TRBJ2-7; v_gene: TRBV28; CDR3aa: CASSGLVSYEQYF; CDR3nt: TGTGCCAGCAGTGGACTAGTATCCTACGAGCAGTACTTC
d_gene: TRBD2; len: 15; abundance: once; j_gene: TRBJ2-7; v_gene: TRBV7-2; CDR3aa: CASSLLAGLSYEQYF; CDR3nt: TGTGCCAGCAGCTTACTAGCGGGATTGTCCTACGAGCAGTACTTC
d_gene: NA; len: 11; abundance: NA; j_gene: TRBJ2-1; v_gene: TRBV5-1; CDR3aa: CASGEYNEQFF; CDR3nt: TGCGCTAGTGGGGAATACAATGAGCAGTTCTTC
d_gene: NA; len: 16; abundance: NA; j_gene: TRBJ2-1; v_gene: TRBV11-3; CDR3aa: CASSLEGSSSYNEQFF; CDR3nt: TGTGCCAGCAGCTTAGAGGGGTCAAGCTCCTACAATGAGCAGTTCTTC
d_gene: TRBD2; len: 16; abundance: NA; j_gene: TRBJ2-7; v_gene: TRBV5-1; CDR3aa: CASSIKRASGSLEQYF; CDR3nt: TGCGCCAGCAGCATAAAACGGGCTAGCGGCAGTCTGGAGCAGTACTTC
d_gene: TRBD1; len: 15; abundance: NA; j_gene: TRBJ2-2; v_gene: TRBV30; CDR3aa: CAWSPTGGYTGELFF; CDR3nt: TGTGCCTGGAGCCCAACAGGGGGCTACACCGGGGAGCTGTTTTTT